This TCR beta chain is from a study of blood T cells in healthy people across ages. Study results and limitations: Estimates drawn from one million T cells were deemed to understate diversity. PBMCs left unsorted prevented a conclusive naive versus antigen-experienced comparison.

Comments on this clonotype: What it binds is unknown.

The germline gives CDR1 SEHNR, CDR2 FQNEAQ (reference sequence). The trim removed 5 bases at V and 4 bases at J, leaving 22 bases unmatched. There are 19 residues in the CDR3. A second PCR, run for about 7 to 12 cycles, used a sample-barcoded 5' primer plus a J-beta primer mix. TCRdb recomputed calls from the 5' RACE reads with MiXCR, one row per CDR3 protein. Here the sample spans approximately 2,000,000 distinct CDR3 sequences, about two fifths being singletons. The chain recombines TRBV7-9 with TRBJ2-5, with TRBD1 matching 7 bases. The sample was blood. This clonotype originated in a human donor in good health. Here the CDR3 DNA reads TGTGCCAGCAGCATGACACTCACAGGGGCGGCGGACGTAGGAGAGACCCAGTACTTC. It specifies CASSMTLTGAADVGETQYF.